The 9 T cell receptor beta chains in this list originate from one sample, sequenced in a study of PD-L1 blockade in urothelial cancer. This table comes from immunoSEQ multiplex PCR, and its TCRdb copy is limited to in-frame clones, with some not included. This sample has around 100,000 clones, with around 91% found just once. The time point: pretreatment peripheral blood. The sample in question was PBMCs, obtained around atezolizumab (anti-PD-L1) treatment. All receptors derive from a man aged 60 to 69 with urothelial cancer.

The DNA of the CDR3 is TGTGCCAGCAGCCTAGGACAGGCCTCCAATCAGCCCCAGCATTTT. Amino acids: CASSLGQASNQPQHF. The gene calls are TRBV28 and TRBJ1-5; 7 nucleotides agree with TRBD1. CDR3 length: 15 residues. Germline values: CDR1 MDHEN, CDR2 SYDVKM. The V gene end was trimmed by 6 bases and the J gene end by 3 bases; junction bases not matched to a gene: 8.

The rearrangement links TRBV7-3 to TRBJ2-2, with a tentative D call TRBD2 (6 bases). The length of the CDR3 is 14 residues. V lost 5 bases to trimming and J lost 6 bases, with 13 bases between them. Per germline, CDR1 SGHTA and CDR2 FQGTGA. CDR3 sequence (DNA): TGTGCCAGCAGCCCCCGGGGCGGGGCCGGGGAGCTGTTTTTT. This gives the protein CASSPRGGAGELFF.

This rearrangement joins TRBV30 to TRBJ1-1; the match to TRBD1 covers 11 bases. Germline trimming cut 1 base from V and 2 bases from J; bases unmatched to any gene: 3. The V gene's germline CDR1 is GTSNPN and CDR2 SVGIG (reference sequence). The CDR3 sequence is 15 residues long. The chain's CDR3 is CAWSEGTGGNTEAFF. The DNA for the CDR3 is TGTGCCTGGAGTGAAGGGACAGGGGGTAACACTGAAGCTTTCTTT.

The sample holds one count of this clone. The chain couples TRBV5-1 to TRBJ1-1; weak D call: TRBD1 (6 bases). CDR1 SGHRS and CDR2 YFSETQ come from the germline V gene. The V end was cut by 5 bases, the J end by 4 bases, with 18 bases between. CDR3 length: 15 residues. The chain's CDR3 is CASSPVGGLGTEAFF. In nucleotides, the CDR3 is TGCGCCAGCAGTCCTGTAGGGGGTTTGGGCACTGAAGCTTTCTTT.

The V gene is TRBV30, the J gene TRBJ2-1, with 7 bases that match TRBD2. With V trimmed by 8 bases and J by 0 bases, 7 bases remained unmatched. The CDR3 consists of 14 residues. Germline loops: CDR1 GTSNPN, CDR2 SVGIG (reference sequence). The CDR3 region is CAGDGTTSYNEQFF. The DNA for the CDR3 is TGTGCCGGGGACGGGACTACCTCCTACAATGAGCAGTTCTTC.

This sequence joins TRBV7-2 and TRBJ2-2; 7 bases line up with TRBD1. The CDR3 covers 14 residues. With V trimmed by 0 bases and J by 6 bases, 1 base remained unmatched. From germline, CDR1 is SGHTA and CDR2 FQGNSA. The CDR3 DNA follows: TGTGCCAGCAGCTTAGCAGGGGGCCCCGGGGAGCTGTTTTTT. It is translated as CASSLAGGPGELFF.

The chain recombines TRBV19 with TRBJ1-2, with TRBD1 as a possible D gene (6 bases). The CDR3 extends over 15 amino acids. Germline V CDR1 and CDR2: LNHDA, SQIVND (reference sequence). V lost 7 bases and J 0 bases, leaving 15 bases between the germline ends. The CDR3 nucleotides are TGTGCCAGTAAACCTGACAGGTCAGCTAACTATGGCTACACCTTC. Translation: CASKPDRSANYGYTF.

This clone has a single count. The V gene is TRBV29-1, the J gene TRBJ2-1, with a possible D match to TRBD2 (6 bases). The CDR3 contains 14 residues. V was clipped by 7 bases and J by 0 bases, with 13 bases between them. Germline CDR1 and CDR2: SQVTM and ANQGSEA. CDR3: CSAGSSDSYNEQFF. The CDR3, as DNA: TGCAGCGCAGGGTCTAGCGACTCCTACAATGAGCAGTTCTTC.

V is TRBV5-4 and J is TRBJ2-7, with D possibly matching TRBD1 (6 bases). Trimming shortened V by 4 bases and J by 2 bases, and 10 bases separated the two germline ends. Germline V gene sequence: CDR1 SGHNT, CDR2 YYREEE (reference sequence). CDR3 length equals 13 residues. The CDR3 sequence: CASSVDRTYEQYF. CDR3 bases: TGTGCCAGCAGCGTCGACAGGACCTACGAGCAGTACTTC.